Reported below is one TCR beta chain. Original analysis: It was from reference gene primer amplification that nucleated cell counts were estimated. The table came from immunoSEQ multiplex PCR; TCRdb's copy has only in-frame clones and leaves some out. V, J and clone size are taken as reported in that table, and D and trimming were inferred from the DNA itself. The sample has fewer than 110,000 clones; over 80% are singletons. CDR3 length: 16 amino acids. Unmatched junction bases numbered 6, after V lost 7 bases and J lost 1 base. Germline loops: CDR1 KGHDR, CDR2 SFDVKD. This sample was taken from a study of blood T cell repertoires in COVID-19. Study-level background: Acute-phase and convalescent COVID-19 samples originated in the United States, Italy and Spain. T cells, B-cell-depleted T cells, or PBMCs provided the cDNA or gDNA that served as material.

The sequenced sample was peripheral blood. The chain joins TRBV24-1 to TRBJ2-2, with 9 nucleotides matching TRBD1. This receptor was identified in a man aged 50 or older with active COVID-19. CDR3 DNA sequence: TGTGCCACCAGAGAACAGGGGGCGGAGAACACCGGGGAGCTGTTTTTT. Its translation is CATREQGAENTGELFF.